The rows below give T cell receptor beta chains drawn from one sample of a study of control samples from healthy donors and cancer patients. The method was immunoSEQ multiplex PCR; TCRdb's version includes in-frame clones alone and lacks a portion of them. This repertoire shows approximately 220,000 clones, about 95% found once; its top ten account for roughly 1.6%. The sample comprised blood. The receptors here all came from a man aged 50-59 years in good health. Both conserved end residues are part of each CDR3. A D gene is named only where the DNA matches it firmly. For some rows the clone size is stated as once, few or many, or as a class when expanded; others skip it.

TRBD1	NA	TRBJ1-4	TRBV23-1	TGCGCCAGCAGTCATTGCGGGACAGGGTGGGAAAAACTGTTTTTT	CASSHCGTGWEKLFF
NA	NA	TRBJ1-6	TRBV20-1	TGCAGTGCTGGGTCATTGGAAGTCCTCCACTTT	CSAGSLEVLHF
TRBD1	NA	TRBJ2-4	TRBV13	TGTGCCAGCAGCCTACGGACAGGGGAGGACATTCAGTACTTC	CASSLRTGEDIQYF
NA	NA	TRBJ1-1	TRBV10-3	TGTGCCATCAGGGAGGGGGGAGTGGGTGAAGCTTTCTTT	CAIREGGVGEAFF
NA	NA	TRBJ1-6	TRBV25-1	TGTGCCAGCAGTGAGGAGGGTAACAGTCGTGGTTCACCCCTCCACTTT	CASSEEGNSRGSPLHF
NA	NA	TRBJ2-2	TRBV5-1	TGCGCCAGCAGCTTGAATGTCCTCGCGAACACCGGGGAGCTGTTTTTT	CASSLNVLANTGELFF
TRBD1	NA	TRBJ2-7	TRBV30	TGTGCCTGGACCGGACAGGGTCTCTACGAGCAGTACTTC	CAWTGQGLYEQYF
NA	NA	TRBJ2-1	TRBV13	TGTGCCAGCAGCCCGACAGGGGGAGCGGGGGTTTACAATGAGCAGTTCTTC	CASSPTGGAGVYNEQFF
NA	NA	TRBJ1-6	TRBV28	TGTGCCAGCAGCACACACGGGTTGGGTTCACCCCTCCACTTT	CASSTHGLGSPLHF
NA	NA	TRBJ1-1	TRBV5-1	TGCGCCAGCAGCCCGCAACCCGGGGGTCAAAACACTGAAGCTTTCTTT	CASSPQPGGQNTEAFF
NA	NA	TRBJ2-7	TRBV7-9	TGTGCCAGCGGGCAGGGGGGGTACGAGCAGTACTTC	CASGQGGYEQYF
TRBD2	once	TRBJ2-3	TRBV6-4	TGTGCCAGCCGTACTAGCGGTGACACAGATACGCAGTATTTT	CASRTSGDTDTQYF
NA	NA	TRBJ2-1	TRBV9	TGTGCCAGCAGCTTGGGACCCTCGGTCTCCTACAATGAGCAGTTCTTC	CASSLGPSVSYNEQFF
NA	NA	TRBJ1-1	TRBV19	TGTGCCAGTAGTGCCCGGGGGGCGGGAACTGAAGCTTTCTTT	CASSARGAGTEAFF
TRBD2	NA	TRBJ2-1	TRBV7-3	TGTGCCAGCAGCGTCGGCGGGACTAGCAGGGACAATGAGCAGTTCTTC	CASSVGGTSRDNEQFF
NA	NA	TRBJ2-6	TRBV12-3/TRBV12-4	TGTGCCAGCAGTTTAGCGGAGTTCGACGTCCTGACTTTC	CASSLAEFDVLTF
NA	NA	TRBJ1-2	TRBV30	TGTGCCTGGAGTGTGACCTTGGCAGCTAACTATGGCTACACCTTC	CAWSVTLAANYGYTF
TRBD1	NA	TRBJ2-7	TRBV18	TGTGCCAGCTCTCGCCGACAGGGGTACTTTCACGAGCAGTACTTC	CASSRRQGYFHEQYF
NA	NA	TRBJ1-1	TRBV5-4	TGTGCCAGCAGCTTGGATATGAACACTGAAGCTTTCTTT	CASSLDMNTEAFF
NA	NA	TRBJ2-4	TRBV18	TGTGCCAGCTCACCGGGGCAAGCCAAAAACATTCAGTACTTC	CASSPGQAKNIQYF
TRBD1	NA	TRBJ1-1	TRBV2	TGTGCCAGCAAACCGGGACAGGGGGACCCTGAAGCTTTCTTT	CASKPGQGDPEAFF
NA	NA	TRBJ1-6	TRBV6-5	TGTGCCAGCAGTTTGGGGCAGCCGATTCTTTCACCCCTCCACTTT	CASSLGQPILSPLHF
NA	few	TRBJ1-1	TRBV19	TGTGCCAGTAGTGCATTGCCTCACACTGAAGCTTTCTTT	CASSALPHTEAFF
NA	NA	TRBJ1-5	TRBV28	TGTGCCAGCAGTGCGATTAGGGTGAGGCAGCCCCAGCATTTT	CASSAIRVRQPQHF
TRBD1	NA	TRBJ1-1	TRBV6-5	TGTGCCAGCAGGCAAACAGGGGATGAAGCTTTCTTT	CASRQTGDEAFF
NA	NA	TRBJ1-1	TRBV27	TGTGCCAGCAGTGTTCCAGGGGAGACTGAAGCTTTCTTT	CASSVPGETEAFF
NA	NA	TRBJ1-4	TRBV3-1/TRBV3-2	TGTGCCAGCAGCGAGAGAGGAGGGGGGGAAAAACTGTTTTTT	CASSERGGGEKLFF
NA	NA	TRBJ1-4	TRBV2	TGTGCCAGCAGTGAAGCCGGTTCGGGAGAAAAACTGTTTTTT	CASSEAGSGEKLFF
NA	NA	TRBJ2-6	TRBV10-1	TGCGCCAGCAGTGATAGCGGGACAGAGAGCTCTGGGGCCAACGTCCTGACTTTC	CASSDSGTESSGANVLTF
NA	NA	TRBJ1-3	TRBV4-2	TGTGCCAGCGGCGTCTCTGGAAACACCATATATTTT	CASGVSGNTIYF
NA	NA	TRBJ2-2	TRBV3-1/TRBV3-2	TGTGCCAGCAGCTTCAGTATCACCGGGGAGCTGTTTTTT	CASSFSITGELFF
NA	NA	TRBJ1-5	TRBV27	TGTGCCAGCAGTTTATATGGGGATAGCAATCAGCCCCAGCATTTT	CASSLYGDSNQPQHF
TRBD2	once	TRBJ2-1	TRBV3-1/TRBV3-2	TGTGCCAGCAGCCCGGGGCTCCCTAGCGGGGGTCAGGGGCAGTTCTTC	CASSPGLPSGGQGQFF
TRBD2	NA	TRBJ2-1	TRBV11-3	TGTGCCAGCAGCTTAGAAGCGGGGCAGGCTGAGCAGTTCTTC	CASSLEAGQAEQFF
NA	NA	TRBJ2-1	TRBV10-3	TGTGCCATAGGGACTCCACAAGCCCATAATGAGCAGTTCTTC	CAIGTPQAHNEQFF
NA	NA	TRBJ2-5	TRBV5-1	TGCGCCAGCAGCTTGCTAGTTCAAGGGGAGACCCAGTACTTC	CASSLLVQGETQYF
NA	NA	TRBJ2-1	TRBV9	TGTGCCAGCAGCGTCGACTCCAACTACAATGAGCAGTTCTTC	CASSVDSNYNEQFF
NA	NA	TRBJ1-1	TRBV11-2	TGTGCCAGCAGCTCCATGGACACTGAAGCTTTCTTT	CASSSMDTEAFF
TRBD1	NA	TRBJ2-3	TRBV3-1/TRBV3-2	TGTGCCAGCAGCCAGGGACAGTTAGATACGCAGTATTTT	CASSQGQLDTQYF
TRBD1	NA	TRBJ1-4	TRBV6-2/TRBV6-3	TGTGCCAGCAGCCGCCGACAGGGTGAAGAAAAACTGTTTTTT	CASSRRQGEEKLFF
NA	NA	TRBJ2-3	TRBV5-1	TGCGCCAGCAGCTTGGAATGGGGGACCACAGATACGCAGTATTTT	CASSLEWGTTDTQYF
NA	NA	TRBJ1-4	TRBV7-9	TGTGCCAGCAGCCCGGGACCCCGGACTAATGAAAAACTGTTTTTT	CASSPGPRTNEKLFF
NA	NA	TRBJ2-7	TRBV30	TGTGCCTGGACCGCTATGGCGGGGAGCGAGCAGTACTTC	CAWTAMAGSEQYF
TRBD1	NA	TRBJ1-1	TRBV10-3	TGTGCCATCAAGGAGACAGGGGGCTCTGAAGCTTTCTTT	CAIKETGGSEAFF
NA	NA	TRBJ1-2	TRBV2	TGTGCCAGCCTCACCAGGGTTGCTGGCTACACCTTC	CASLTRVAGYTF
TRBD1	NA	TRBJ2-1	TRBV11-3	TGTGCCAGCAGCTCGAGACAGGGCAATGAGCAGTTCTTC	CASSSRQGNEQFF
TRBD1	NA	TRBJ2-3	TRBV19	TGTGCCAGTAGTACCGACAGGGGGATGGGCACAGATACGCAGTATTTT	CASSTDRGMGTDTQYF
TRBD2	NA	TRBJ2-5	TRBV5-1	TGCGCCAGCAGCCCGTTAGCGGGAGTTCCCAAAGAGACCCAGTACTTC	CASSPLAGVPKETQYF
NA	NA	TRBJ2-5	TRBV6-1	TGTGCCAGCAGTGAAGCGGACCAAGAGACCCAGTACTTC	CASSEADQETQYF
NA	NA	TRBJ1-3	TRBV19	TGTGCCAGTAGTATCGACCCCTCTGGAAACACCATATATTTT	CASSIDPSGNTIYF
NA	NA	TRBJ2-1	TRBV7-3	TGTGCCAGCAGCTTAGGGCGCAGGACCTACAATGAGCAGTTCTTC	CASSLGRRTYNEQFF
NA	NA	TRBJ1-2	TRBV28	TGTGCCAGCAGTTTGGGCGTGGGAGTGGGTCACTATGGCTACACCTTC	CASSLGVGVGHYGYTF
NA	NA	TRBJ2-7	TRBV6-5	TGTGCCAGCAGTTTCCCCGGGTTGGAGCAGTACTTC	CASSFPGLEQYF
NA	NA	TRBJ1-1	TRBV19	TGTGCCAGTCATTTTAGGACCTGGAACACTGAAGCTTTCTTT	CASHFRTWNTEAFF
NA	NA	TRBJ1-4	TRBV2	TGTGCCAGCAGTGTTAATGGACCAACTAATGAAAAACTGTTTTTT	CASSVNGPTNEKLFF
NA	once	TRBJ2-7	TRBV30	TGTGCCTGGAGTAACAGGGACGAGCAGTACTTC	CAWSNRDEQYF
TRBD2	few	TRBJ2-7	TRBV5-1	TGCGCCAGCAGGGGGGCGCTAGCGGGGCCCCGGCGTTACGAGCAGTACTTC	CASRGALAGPRRYEQYF